One and the same sample provided the 17 T cell receptor beta chains below, sequenced in a study of T cell responses to AZD1222 COVID-19 vaccine. The data were produced by immunoSEQ multiplex PCR, yet TCRdb's version contains in-frame clones alone and is incomplete. Seen here are tens of thousands of clones, 88% observed once, and the top ten hold approximately 14%. Sequenced material: peripheral blood, taken 28 days after the second AZD1222 dose. All receptors come from an adult who received the AZD1222 COVID-19 vaccine.

This rearrangement joins TRBV10-3 to TRBJ1-1; D gene unclear. Germline V gene data show CDR1 as ENHRY and CDR2 as SYGVKD. The CDR3 is 15 residues long. Trimming took off 3 bases at V and 0 bases at J, with 11 bases between the two ends. The CDR3 nucleotides are TGTGCCATCAGTGAACACGGACTCTTGAACACTGAAGCTTTCTTT. Translating it yields CAISEHGLLNTEAFF.

The genes are TRBV5-6 and TRBJ1-2; no definite D call. Germline assignment: CDR1 SGHDT and CDR2 YYEEEE. CDR3 length: 15 residues. V lost 4 bases to trimming and J lost 4 bases, with 17 bases between them. The CDR3 bases are TGTGCCAGCAGCGACTTTACCGGGCCCTTCTATGGCTACACCTTC. Residues: CASSDFTGPFYGYTF.

This clone appeared once. The CDR3 protein is CAISRDVGEQYF. The CDR3 DNA sequence: TGTGCCATCAGTCGGGACGTGGGGGAGCAGTACTTC. J is TRBJ2-7 and V is TRBV10-3; D may match TRBD1 or TRBD2 (5 bases each). V was cut by 5 bases and J by 7 bases, with 12 bases left in between. CDR3 length equals 12 residues. Germline V gene lookup returns CDR1 ENHRY and CDR2 SYGVKD.

The chain is built from TRBV5-1 and TRBJ1-1, with a tentative D call TRBD1 (5 bases). The CDR3 spans 17 residues. Germline CDR1 and CDR2: SGHRS and YFSETQ. Trimming shortened V by 3 bases and J by 0 bases, and 18 bases separated the two germline ends. This CDR3 is CASSSDGHLNLNTEAFF. CDR3 nucleotide sequence: TGCGCCAGCAGCTCAGATGGACACCTAAACTTGAACACTGAAGCTTTCTTT.

This clone was seen a single time. The rearrangement joins TRBV5-6 to TRBJ2-7, with TRBD2 matching over 10 bases. The CDR3 contains 15 residues. V lost 0 bases, J lost 4 bases, and 4 bases stayed unmatched. Looked up from germline, CDR1 is SGHDT and CDR2 is YYEEEE. CDR3 nucleotides: TGTGCCAGCAGCTTGGGGCCTAGCGGGGGTTACGAGCAGTACTTC. It is translated as CASSLGPSGGYEQYF.

V gene TRBV6-2 or TRBV6-3 combines with J gene TRBJ2-5; D is perhaps TRBD2 (5 bases). CDR1 and CDR2 (germline): MNHEY, SVGEGT. The CDR3 length is 14 residues. Deletions cut 0 bases from V and 5 bases from J, with 10 bases between. The CDR3: CASSYSGSPETQYF. The CDR3 DNA reads TGTGCCAGCAGTTACTCAGGGAGTCCGGAGACCCAGTACTTC.

V is TRBV6-6 and J is TRBJ1-4; 9 bases agree with TRBD1. This CDR3 contains 15 residues. CDR1 is MNHNY and CDR2 is SVGAGI in the germline V gene (reference sequence). Trimming cost V 4 bases and J 4 bases; bases outside gene matches: 4. This CDR3 reads CASSSRDRDNEKLFF. CDR3 bases: TGTGCCAGCAGTTCCCGGGACAGGGATAATGAAAAACTGTTTTTT.

Relative to its sample, this clone is medium-sized (0.01 to 0.1%). The sample contains more than one DNA sequence encoding this CDR3. The chain combines TRBV12-3 or TRBV12-4 with TRBJ2-5, with D perhaps matching TRBD2 (6 bases). Trimming left V 6 bases short and J 5 bases short, with 13 bases between. This CDR3 has 13 amino acids. This CDR3 is CASSPPEGETQYF. CDR3 nucleotides: TGTGCCAGCAGCCCCCCGGAGGGGGAGACCCAGTACTTC.

This chain links TRBV6-2 or TRBV6-3 with TRBJ1-1, with D uncertain. The CDR3 consists of 13 residues. Per germline, CDR1 MNHEY and CDR2 SVGEGT. The germline V and J ends were trimmed by 8 bases and 4 bases, with 14 bases remaining between them. CDR3 sequence reads: CASGPSTGTEAFF. For the CDR3, the DNA is TGTGCCAGCGGCCCATCGACGGGCACTGAAGCTTTCTTT.

The chain is built from TRBV4-1 and TRBJ1-3; a weak D match, TRBD1 (6 bases). Germline CDR1 MGHRA, CDR2 YSYEKL. This CDR3 contains 16 residues. V was cut by 2 bases and J by 3 bases, with 14 bases left in between. CDR3 sequence: CASSQSRGAGGNTIYF. The DNA for the CDR3 is TGCGCCAGCAGCCAAAGTCGGGGGGCTGGTGGAAACACCATATATTTT.

The genes are TRBV24-1 and TRBJ2-2; D is possibly TRBD1 (6 bases). There are 14 residues in the CDR3. Germline V lookup: CDR1 KGHDR, CDR2 SFDVKD. Trimming cost V 5 bases and J 7 bases, with 13 bases left between them. The CDR3 nucleotides read TGTGCCACCAGTGGGGACACAGTCGGCGGGGAGCTGTTTTTT. Its protein product is CATSGDTVGGELFF.

This chain uses TRBV7-3 with TRBJ2-7, with D hard to call. Germline V gene sequence: CDR1 SGHTA, CDR2 FQGTGA. This CDR3 comprises 15 residues. V shed 5 bases and J shed 0 bases, with 14 bases lying between them. Here the CDR3 reads CASSVGFALSYEQYF. The CDR3 bases are TGTGCCAGCAGCGTGGGGTTCGCCCTCTCCTACGAGCAGTACTTC.

The V call is TRBV3-1 (or the pseudogene TRBV3-2), the J call TRBJ1-1; 11 bases are a match to TRBD1. The CDR3 totals 16 residues. The germline gives CDR1 LGHDT, CDR2 YNNKEL (reference sequence). With 1 base clipped from V and 4 bases from J, the junction kept 5 bases outside the gene matches. CDR3 sequence: CASSQGGTGGSTEAFF. The CDR3 bases are TGTGCCAGCAGCCAAGGAGGGACAGGGGGATCCACTGAAGCTTTCTTT.

This sequence joins TRBV19 and TRBJ2-3; D gene unclear. Per germline, CDR1 LNHDA and CDR2 SQIVND (reference sequence). This CDR3 is 12 amino acids long. The CDR3 region is CGARASGDTQYF. The CDR3 nucleotides read TGTGGGGCTAGGGCTAGTGGAGATACGCAGTATTTT.

The chain is built from TRBV11-2 and TRBJ1-1, with D unresolved. The CDR3 is 13 amino acids. Germline V gene sequence: CDR1 SGHAT, CDR2 FQNNGV. Trimming shortened V by 1 base and J by 3 bases, and 6 bases separated the two germline ends. CDR3 residues: CASSLAGYTEAFF. The CDR3, as DNA: TGTGCCAGCAGCTTAGCGGGGTACACTGAAGCTTTCTTT.

The CDR3 loop is CASSLGEVMSEAFF. The CDR3, as DNA: TGCGCCAGCAGCTTAGGAGAGGTAATGTCTGAAGCTTTCTTT. The chain links TRBV5-1 to TRBJ1-1; D is unresolved. The CDR3 loop spans 14 amino acids. Germline values: CDR1 SGHRS, CDR2 YFSETQ. The V end was cut by 2 bases, the J end by 6 bases, with 14 bases between. The full variable domain, in which reference TRBV5-1 and TRBJ1-1 provide the parts outside the CDR3, is KAGVTQTPRYLIKTRGQQVTLSCSPISGHRSVSWYQQTPGQGLQFLFEYFSETQRNKGNFPGRFSGRQFSNSRSEMNVSTLELGDSALYLCASSLGEVMSEAFFGQGTRLTVV.

This chain joins TRBV18 and TRBJ1-1; the D is unclear. This CDR3 has 13 amino acids. Deletions cut 6 bases from V and 7 bases from J, with 15 bases between. CDR1 KGHSH and CDR2 LQKENI come from the germline V gene. CDR3 coding DNA: TGTGCCAGCTCCTTGCTCGCCGAGCTTGAAGCTTTCTTT. Its translation: CASSLLAELEAFF.